Presented here are 26 T cell receptor beta chains from one specimen sequenced in a study of CD8+CD57+ T cells in acquired aplastic anemia. The use of genomic DNA as template underpinned the TCR beta VDJ and CDR3 profiling. TCRdb passed the reads through MiXCR, listing each CDR3 protein once. Of 130,000 or so distinct CDR3 sequences listed, roughly two fifths are singletons. The sequencing sample was made of sorted CD4+, CD8+, or CD8+CD57+ T cells (not recorded which) from PBMCs. These receptors came from a human donor in good health, serving as a control.

This clonotype was counted ten times or more. This sequence joins TRBV20-1 and TRBJ2-5; D perhaps matches TRBD1 (5 bases). The CDR3 extends over 15 amino acids. V lost 3 bases to trimming and J lost 4 bases, with 18 bases between them. CDR1 and CDR2 from the germline V gene are DFQATT and SNEGSKA (reference sequence). The CDR3 DNA sequence: TGCAGTGCTAGCCGGACGGACACCGGGTTAGAGACCCAGTACTTC. This sequence encodes CSASRTDTGLETQYF.

This clonotype was seen many times. The chain couples TRBV2 to TRBJ2-2; 7 bases are a match to TRBD2. The CDR3 has 14 amino acids. Germline CDR1 reads SNHLY; CDR2 reads FYNNEI. V shed 6 bases and J 2 bases; nucleotides not matched to a gene: 3. The CDR3: CASSSTSNTGELFF. In nucleotides, the CDR3 is TGTGCCAGCAGCTCGACTAGCAACACCGGGGAGCTGTTTTTT.

In this sample, this clonotype turned up many times. The rearrangement uses TRBV19 and TRBJ2-7, with D possibly TRBD2 on 7 matching bases. CDR1 and CDR2 (germline): LNHDA, SQIVND (reference sequence). CDR3 length: 16 residues. Trimming left V 8 bases short and J 3 bases short, with 23 bases between. The CDR3 nucleotides read TGTGCCAGTTCCGATCAGGGGTGGGGGGGCGTCTACGAGCAGTACTTC. Translated: CASSDQGWGGVYEQYF.

This clonotype was found many times. The rearrangement joins TRBV7-2 to TRBJ1-4, with 8 bases aligning to TRBD1. The CDR3 consists of 15 residues. From germline, CDR1 is SGHTA and CDR2 FQGNSA. After removal of 5 bases from V and 7 bases from J, the junction contained 9 bases not matched to a gene. CDR3 protein: CASSRRQGTGEKLFF. The CDR3 DNA follows: TGTGCCAGCAGCCGCCGACAGGGGACGGGTGAAAAACTGTTTTTT. Combining the CDR3 with reference TRBV7-2 and TRBJ1-4 gives the whole variable domain GAGVSQSPSNKVTEKGKDVELRCDPISGHTALYWYRQSLGQGLEFLIYFQGNSAPDKSGLPSDRFSAERTGGSVSTLTIQRTQQEDSAVYLCASSRRQGTGEKLFFGSGTQLSVL.

This CDR3 reads CASSLFHRGPGTGELFF. DNA of the CDR3: TGTGCCAGTAGTCTCTTTCACAGGGGGCCGGGGACCGGGGAGCTGTTTTTT. The chain combines TRBV19 with TRBJ2-2; 9 nucleotides match TRBD1. Germline V gene lookup returns CDR1 LNHDA and CDR2 SQIVND (reference sequence). Trimming took 5 bases from V and 5 from J; bases not matched to a gene: 12. This CDR3 is built from 17 residues.

This clonotype was seen repeatedly, ten times or more. The J gene is TRBJ1-2, the V gene TRBV6-4; a weak D match, TRBD1 (5 bases). The CDR3 consists of 13 residues. Trimming pared 2 bases from V and 13 bases from J, leaving 17 bases between. Germline CDR1 MRHNA, CDR2 SNTAGT. This chain's CDR3 is CASSDHKSGGITF. The CDR3 DNA is TGTGCCAGCAGTGACCATAAATCGGGGGGAATCACCTTC.

This clonotype was observed many times. The J gene is TRBJ1-5, the V gene TRBV20-1; D might be TRBD1 (6 bases). Germline CDR1 DFQATT, CDR2 SNEGSKA (reference sequence). The germline V and J ends were trimmed by 6 bases and 6 bases, with 15 bases remaining between them. CDR3 size: 13 residues. CDR3 DNA: TGCAGTGCCCCCACCGGGGGCGGTCAGCCCCAGCATTTT. This sequence encodes CSAPTGGGQPQHF.

This clonotype appeared many times. The rearrangement links TRBV6-5 to TRBJ2-2; D perhaps matches TRBD2 (5 bases). This CDR3 comprises 14 residues. V lost 4 bases and J 4 bases, leaving 10 bases between the germline ends. CDR1 is MNHEY and CDR2 is SVGAGI in the germline V gene. The DNA for the CDR3 is TGTGCCAGCAGTTTTAGCGTAAGCACCGGGGAGCTGTTTTTT. This encodes CASSFSVSTGELFF.

Comments on this clonotype: Being one base from a much bigger clone, this may be a read error. This chain joins TRBV11-3 and TRBJ2-1; D is unclear. Germline V lookup: CDR1 SGHNT, CDR2 YENEEA. The CDR3 has 12 residues. CDR3 DNA sequence: TGTGCCAGCAGCCTTCAGTACAATGGGCAGTTCTTC. It yields the protein CASSLQYNGQFF.

This clonotype was detected a few times. The chain has TRBV28 and TRBJ2-2; D unresolved. The V gene lost 6 bases and the J gene lost 5 bases, with 13 bases spanning the gap. Germline CDR1 MDHEN, CDR2 SYDVKM. There are 14 residues in the CDR3. This CDR3 reads CASRTNLGTGELFF. For the CDR3, the DNA is TGTGCCAGCAGGACGAACCTAGGTACCGGGGAGCTGTTTTTT.

The chain employs TRBV10-2 and TRBJ1-1; D unresolved. Germline V lookup: CDR1 WSHSY, CDR2 SAAADI. The CDR3 sequence is 13 residues long. V was shortened by 2 bases and J by 3 bases, with 7 bases between the two germline ends. Here the CDR3 DNA reads TGCGCCAGCAGTGAGAGGTCTCACACTGAAGCTTTCTTT. The encoded protein is CASSERSHTEAFF.

This clonotype was detected ten times or more. The chain has TRBV3-1 and TRBJ2-3; D call uncertain. The length of the CDR3 is 14 residues. CDR1 is LGHDT and CDR2 is YNNKEL in the germline V gene (reference sequence). V gave up 5 bases and J gave up 3 bases, with 12 bases separating them. The CDR3 region has the DNA TGTGCCAGCAGCACTCGAAAGCCAACAGATACGCAGTATTTT. Protein sequence: CASSTRKPTDTQYF.

The sample holds a few counts of this clonotype. V usage is TRBV20-1 and J usage is TRBJ1-1; D not resolved. The V gene's germline CDR1 is DFQATT and CDR2 SNEGSKA (reference sequence). V lost 4 bases, J lost 4 bases, and 13 bases lay in between. CDR3 length: 13 amino acids. The CDR3 spells CSATEGMVTEAFF. Written as DNA, the CDR3 is TGCAGTGCTACAGAGGGCATGGTCACTGAAGCTTTCTTT.

This clonotype was found many times. This chain uses TRBV6-1 with TRBJ1-1; D possibly corresponds to TRBD1 (5 bases). The length of the CDR3 is 12 residues. Trimming cost V 5 bases and J 8 bases, with 12 bases left between them. In germline, CDR1 is MNHNS, CDR2 SASEGT. CDR3 protein: CASSTPGGEAFF. The CDR3 DNA sequence: TGTGCCAGCAGTACCCCCGGGGGAGAAGCTTTCTTT.

V gene TRBV20-1 combines with J gene TRBJ1-2; D is unresolved. The V end was cut by 3 bases, the J end by 6 bases, with 20 bases between. The CDR3 sequence is 15 residues long. The V gene's germline CDR1 is DFQATT and CDR2 SNEGSKA (reference sequence). CDR3 residues: CSARENWRDANGYTF. The CDR3 nucleotides are TGCAGTGCTAGGGAAAACTGGAGGGATGCGAATGGCTACACCTTC.

This clonotype occurred many times. J is TRBJ1-4 and V is TRBV7-6, with TRBD1 identical over 7 bases. The CDR3 covers 16 residues. The germline V gene has CDR1 SGHVS and CDR2 FNYEAQ. The ends lost 5 bases at V and 0 bases at J; junction bases unmatched: 6. The chain's CDR3 is CASSLGTAATNEKLFF. The CDR3 DNA reads as TGTGCCAGCAGCCTCGGGACAGCCGCAACTAATGAAAAACTGTTTTTT.

Worth noting for this clonotype: Germline is not matched at one junction end, which may reflect a read error. The V call is TRBV10-3, the J call TRBJ1-1; D remains unclear. The CDR3 has 14 amino acids. Germline V gives CDR1 ENHRY, CDR2 SYGVKD. The CDR3 loop is CASSFAGRDTEAFF. CDR3 nucleotides: TGTGCCAGCAGTTTCGCTGGTCGGGACACTGAAGCTTTCTTT.

The table lists this clonotype with many counts. V usage is TRBV4-1 and J usage is TRBJ1-2; 7 bases are a match to TRBD1. J was trimmed by 2 bases and V by 0 bases; bases with no gene match: 3. Germline assignment: CDR1 MGHRA and CDR2 YSYEKL. There are 15 residues in the CDR3. The CDR3 sequence: CASSQDRDSNYGYTF. CDR3 DNA sequence: TGCGCCAGCAGCCAAGATCGGGACAGCAACTATGGCTACACCTTC.

This chain uses TRBV24-1 with TRBJ2-7; D uncertain. The CDR3 totals 13 residues. Germline V gene lookup returns CDR1 KGHDR and CDR2 SFDVKD. V gave up 9 bases and J gave up 2 bases, with 13 bases separating them. CDR3 DNA: TGTGCCACCTTCCCGAACAGACCCTACGAGCAGTACTTC. Amino acids: CATFPNRPYEQYF.

This clonotype was detected many times. V and J are TRBV5-4 and TRBJ1-4; D is undetermined. From germline, CDR1 is SGHNT and CDR2 YYREEE (reference sequence). V lost 2 bases, J lost 8 bases, and 16 bases lay in between. The CDR3 totals 15 residues. The CDR3, as DNA: TGTGCCAGCAGCTTTGGAGGGAAAGGAGGGGAAAAACTGTTTTTT. Amino acids: CASSFGGKGGEKLFF.

This clonotype has more than one count but fewer than ten. This rearrangement joins TRBV3-1 to TRBJ2-5; D unresolved. Deletions cut 1 base from V and 5 bases from J, with 14 bases between. CDR3 length equals 15 residues. CDR1 LGHDT and CDR2 YNNKEL come from the germline V gene (reference sequence). The CDR3 loop reads CASSQGPLSRETQYF. In DNA form, the CDR3 reads TGTGCCAGCAGCCAAGGACCCCTTTCGCGCGAGACCCAGTACTTC.

This clonotype was counted many times. The V call is TRBV19, the J call TRBJ1-1; perhaps TRBD1 as D (6 bases). From germline, CDR1 is LNHDA and CDR2 SQIVND (reference sequence). The CDR3 has 13 residues. V was shortened by 7 bases and J by 4 bases, with 13 bases between the two germline ends. The CDR3 loop is CASTRRGGTEAFF. The CDR3 DNA is TGTGCCAGTACCCGGAGAGGGGGCACTGAAGCTTTCTTT.

The J gene is TRBJ1-6, the V gene TRBV20-1; TRBD1 might be the D (5 bases). Trimming took 3 bases from V and 0 from J, leaving 12 bases between them. CDR3 length equals 16 residues. The germline gives CDR1 DFQATT, CDR2 SNEGSKA (reference sequence). The DNA for the CDR3 is TGCAGTGCTAGGAAAGCCAGGGACTCCTATAATTCACCCCTCCACTTT. It is translated as CSARKARDSYNSPLHF.

This clonotype was seen ten or more times. The chain is built from TRBV3-1 and TRBJ2-7; D call uncertain. The CDR3 spans 12 residues. V was cut by 3 bases and J by 3 bases, with 6 bases left in between. The V gene's germline CDR1 is LGHDT and CDR2 YNNKEL (reference sequence). The CDR3 loop is CASSHRGYEQYF. CDR3 nucleotides: TGTGCCAGCAGCCACAGAGGCTACGAGCAGTACTTC.

The genes are TRBV5-5 and TRBJ1-2, with D maybe TRBD1 (5 bases). V lost 1 base and J 5 bases, leaving 15 bases between the germline ends. Germline CDR1 is SGHKS and CDR2 is YYEKEE (reference sequence). The CDR3 consists of 15 residues. The DNA for the CDR3 is TGTGCCAGCAGCTTGCAGACAGACGCTCGGTATGGCTACACCTTC. This translates into CASSLQTDARYGYTF.

J is TRBJ2-7 and V is TRBV9; D is uncertain. The length of the CDR3 is 14 residues. Per the germline V gene, CDR1 is SGDLS and CDR2 is YYNGEE. Trimming removed 1 base from V and 3 bases from J, with 11 bases in between. In DNA form, the CDR3 reads TGTGCCAGCAGCGTAATAGGTACCAGCTACGAGCAGTACTTC. The encoded protein is CASSVIGTSYEQYF.